The source of this T cell receptor beta chain is a study of T-cell memory formation after mild COVID-19. The CDR3 sequence is 19 residues long. V shed 0 bases and J 0 bases; nucleotides not matched to a gene: 10. CDR1 is LGHNA, CDR2 YNFKEQ, per germline. MiXCR was run by TCRdb on the 5' RACE reads, yielding one entry per CDR3 protein. The table records roughly 450,000 distinct CDR3 sequences, 15% to 20% of them present only once. This clonotype was detected only a few times. The sample was PBMCs or a T cell subset sorted from them (not recorded which). The source of this sequence is a man younger than 35 who had mild COVID-19 (a few samples of this study predate the infection). Cell type and time point are not known. V and J are TRBV4-2 and TRBJ2-4; 8 nucleotides line up with TRBD2. The CDR3 DNA is TGTGCCAGCAGCCAAGAATCGGGGGGGCTCTTGGTAGCCAAAAACATTCAGTACTTC. Translating gives CASSQESGGLLVAKNIQYF.